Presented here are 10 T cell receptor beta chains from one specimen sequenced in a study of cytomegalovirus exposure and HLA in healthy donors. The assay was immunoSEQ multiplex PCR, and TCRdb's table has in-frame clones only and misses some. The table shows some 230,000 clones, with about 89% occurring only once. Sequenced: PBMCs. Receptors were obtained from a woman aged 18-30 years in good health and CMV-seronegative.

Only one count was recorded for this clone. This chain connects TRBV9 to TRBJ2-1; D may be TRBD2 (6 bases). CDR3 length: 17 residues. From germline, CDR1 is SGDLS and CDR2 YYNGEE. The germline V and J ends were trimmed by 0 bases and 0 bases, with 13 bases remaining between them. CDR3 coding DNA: TGTGCCAGCAGCGTAGATGGGGGGTTAAGCTCCTACAATGAGCAGTTCTTC. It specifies CASSVDGGLSSYNEQFF.

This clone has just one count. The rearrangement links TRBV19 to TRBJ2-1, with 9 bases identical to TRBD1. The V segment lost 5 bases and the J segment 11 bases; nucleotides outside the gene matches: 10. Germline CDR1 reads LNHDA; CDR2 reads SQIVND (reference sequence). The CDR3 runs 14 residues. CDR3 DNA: TGTGCCAGTAGTCTGACGGGACAGGGTTTTCAGCAGTTCTTC. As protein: CASSLTGQGFQQFF.

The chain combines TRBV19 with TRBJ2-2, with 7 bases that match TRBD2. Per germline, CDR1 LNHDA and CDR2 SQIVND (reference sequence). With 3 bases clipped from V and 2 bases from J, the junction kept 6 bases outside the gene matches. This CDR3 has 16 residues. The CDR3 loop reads CASSILPGLNTGELFF. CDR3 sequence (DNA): TGTGCCAGTAGTATCCTTCCGGGACTAAACACCGGGGAGCTGTTTTTT.

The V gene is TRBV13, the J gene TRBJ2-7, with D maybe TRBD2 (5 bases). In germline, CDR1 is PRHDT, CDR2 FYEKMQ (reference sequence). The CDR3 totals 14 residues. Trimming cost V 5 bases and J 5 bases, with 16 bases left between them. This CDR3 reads CASSNNTRVHEQYF. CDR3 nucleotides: TGTGCCAGCAGCAATAATACGAGGGTCCACGAGCAGTACTTC.

This CDR3 is CASSRGDNQPQHF. As DNA, the CDR3 is TGTGCCAGCTCCAGGGGCGACAATCAGCCCCAGCATTTT. The chain employs TRBV5-8 and TRBJ1-5, with TRBD1 as a possible D gene (6 bases). Trimming shortened V by 7 bases and J by 3 bases, and 11 bases separated the two germline ends. From germline, CDR1 is SGHTS and CDR2 YDEGEE. The CDR3 sequence is 13 residues long.

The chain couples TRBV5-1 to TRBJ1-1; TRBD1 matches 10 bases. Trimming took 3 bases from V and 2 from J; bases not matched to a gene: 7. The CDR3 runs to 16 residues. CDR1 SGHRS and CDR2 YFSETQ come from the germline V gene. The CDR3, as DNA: TGCGCCAGCAGCTCCCGACAGGGGGCACTCAACACTGAAGCTTTCTTT. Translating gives CASSSRQGALNTEAFF.

CDR3 DNA sequence: TGTGCCTGGAGTGGACAAACTTGGGACACTGAAGCTTTCTTT. Its translation: CAWSGQTWDTEAFF. This sequence joins TRBV30 and TRBJ1-1, with D unresolved. The germline V and J ends were trimmed by 1 base and 3 bases, with 12 bases remaining between them. Germline V CDR1 and CDR2: GTSNPN, SVGIG (reference sequence). This CDR3 region has 14 residues.

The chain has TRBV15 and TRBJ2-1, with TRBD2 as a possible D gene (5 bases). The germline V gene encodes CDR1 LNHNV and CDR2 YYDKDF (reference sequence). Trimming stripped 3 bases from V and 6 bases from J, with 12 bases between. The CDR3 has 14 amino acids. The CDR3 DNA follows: TGTGCCACCAGCAGCTCTGGACTCAGCAATGAGCAGTTCTTC. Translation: CATSSSGLSNEQFF.

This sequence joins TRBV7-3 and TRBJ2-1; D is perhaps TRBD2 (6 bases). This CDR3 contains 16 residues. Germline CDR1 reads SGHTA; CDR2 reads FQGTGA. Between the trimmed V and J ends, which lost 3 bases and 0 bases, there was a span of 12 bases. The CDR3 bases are TGTGCCAGCAGCTTCCTAGCGACCAACTCCTACAATGAGCAGTTCTTC. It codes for CASSFLATNSYNEQFF.

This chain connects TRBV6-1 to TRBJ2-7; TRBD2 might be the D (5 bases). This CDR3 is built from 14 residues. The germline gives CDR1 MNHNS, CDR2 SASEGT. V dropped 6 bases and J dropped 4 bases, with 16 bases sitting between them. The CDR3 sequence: CASRGGGRGYEQYF. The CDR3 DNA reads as TGTGCCAGCAGAGGCGGAGGCCGAGGGTACGAGCAGTACTTC.